The 3 T cell receptor beta chains below were found in one sample sequenced in a study of cytomegalovirus exposure and HLA in healthy donors. Method: immunoSEQ multiplex PCR; TCRdb's copy keeps in-frame clones and lacks some. The data contain tens of thousands of clones, 94% of them singletons. Sequencing was performed on PBMCs. The receptor source for this set is a man aged 18 to 29 in good health and CMV-seropositive.

The gene calls are TRBV2 and TRBJ2-2; 7 nucleotides match TRBD1. Per germline, CDR1 SNHLY and CDR2 FYNNEI. This CDR3 is 16 amino acids long. V dropped 1 base and J dropped 4; count of bases not matched to a gene: 6. The DNA of the CDR3 is TGTGCCAGCAGTGAAGGTTGGACAGGCGGCACCGGGGAGCTGTTTTTT. Protein sequence: CASSEGWTGGTGELFF.

The chain couples TRBV11-3 to TRBJ2-7; D may be TRBD1 (6 bases). This CDR3 region has 15 residues. Germline CDR1 reads SGHNT; CDR2 reads YENEEA. The V end was cut by 5 bases, the J end by 5 bases, with 19 bases between. CDR3 in amino acids: CASSKGAGGGHEQYF. The CDR3 DNA follows: TGTGCCAGCAGCAAAGGTGCTGGGGGCGGGCACGAGCAGTACTTC.

This chain connects TRBV7-8 to TRBJ2-7; D might be TRBD2 (6 bases). Germline loops: CDR1 SGHVS, CDR2 FQNEAQ. V lost 4 bases and J 2 bases, leaving 12 bases between the germline ends. CDR3 length: 14 residues. The CDR3 region has the DNA TGTGCCAGCAGCTGGCAGGGAGGAACCTACGAGCAGTACTTC. It specifies CASSWQGGTYEQYF.